The clone carrying this T cell receptor beta chain was found many times. Its specificity is unknown. At one end the junction does not follow the germline gene, possibly because of a read error. Germline CDR1 and CDR2: SSHAT and FNYEAQ (reference sequence). The CDR3 sequence is 17 residues long. Transcripts of RNA were the source for amplifying TCR beta CDR3 regions. HTBI-primed RT-PCR formed the first round, and a multiplex PCR formed the second. TCRdb analysed the multiplex PCR reads with MiXCR anew, one entry per CDR3 protein. The repertoire holds about 620,000 distinct CDR3 sequences, with about 24% as singletons. This specimen belongs to a study of Graves' ophthalmopathy and Graves' hyperthyroidism. Study findings and constraints: In predicting ophthalmopathy progression, the model reached about 69% sensitivity and 72% to 85% specificity. Detection in blood was also observed for most expanded thyroid clonotypes above 0.001 frequency.

Stable hyperthyroid donors showed no ophthalmopathy during 18 months follow-up. Sequences were obtained from peripheral blood. The chain couples TRBV7-7 to TRBJ2-2, with 9 bases aligning to TRBD2. The receptor comes from a woman under 30 with stable Graves' hyperthyroidism. Some clones in this sample may be carry-over from other donors' samples. CDR3 coding DNA: TGTGCTAGCAGCTTAGGTCCTAGCGGGGTGAACACCGGGGAGCTGTTTTTT. Encoded protein: CASSLGPSGVNTGELFF.